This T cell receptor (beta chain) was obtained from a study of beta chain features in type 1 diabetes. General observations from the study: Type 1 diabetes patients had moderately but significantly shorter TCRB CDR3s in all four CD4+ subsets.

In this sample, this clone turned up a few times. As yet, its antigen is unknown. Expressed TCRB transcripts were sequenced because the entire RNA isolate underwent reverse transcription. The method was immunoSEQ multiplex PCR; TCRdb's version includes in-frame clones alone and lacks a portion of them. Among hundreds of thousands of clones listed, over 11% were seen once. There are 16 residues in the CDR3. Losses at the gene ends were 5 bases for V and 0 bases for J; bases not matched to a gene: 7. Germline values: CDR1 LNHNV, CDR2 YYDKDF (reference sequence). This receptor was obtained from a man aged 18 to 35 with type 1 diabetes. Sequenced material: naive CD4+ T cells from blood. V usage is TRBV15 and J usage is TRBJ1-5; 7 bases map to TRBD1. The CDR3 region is CATSARTGHSNQPQHF. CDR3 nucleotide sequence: TGTGCCACCAGCGCCCGGACAGGCCATAGCAATCAGCCCCAGCATTTT.